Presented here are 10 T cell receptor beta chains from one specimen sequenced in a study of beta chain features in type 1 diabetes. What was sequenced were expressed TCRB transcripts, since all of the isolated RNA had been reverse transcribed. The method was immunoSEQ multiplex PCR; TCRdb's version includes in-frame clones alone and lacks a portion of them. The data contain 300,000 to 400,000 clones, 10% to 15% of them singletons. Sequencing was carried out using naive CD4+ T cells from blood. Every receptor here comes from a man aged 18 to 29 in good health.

In nucleotides, the CDR3 is TGCGCCAGCAGCCCCCCGACAGTGAACACTGAAGCTTTCTTT. As protein: CASSPPTVNTEAFF. The chain couples TRBV5-1 to TRBJ1-1, with D maybe TRBD1 (5 bases). CDR1 and CDR2 (germline): SGHRS, YFSETQ. This CDR3 spans 14 amino acids. Trimming pared 4 bases from V and 0 bases from J, leaving 10 bases between.

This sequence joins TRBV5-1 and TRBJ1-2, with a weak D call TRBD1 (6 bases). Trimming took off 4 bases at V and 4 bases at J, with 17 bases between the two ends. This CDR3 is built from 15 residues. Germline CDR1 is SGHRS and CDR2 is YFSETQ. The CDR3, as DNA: TGCGCCAGCAGCCCAATACAGGGAAGTTCCTATGGCTACACCTTC. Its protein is CASSPIQGSSYGYTF.

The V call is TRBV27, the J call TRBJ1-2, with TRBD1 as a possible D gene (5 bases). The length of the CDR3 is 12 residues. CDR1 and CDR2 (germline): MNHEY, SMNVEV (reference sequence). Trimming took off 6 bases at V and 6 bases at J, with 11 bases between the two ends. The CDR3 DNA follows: TGTGCCAGCAGAGGGACTGAAAATGGCTACACCTTC. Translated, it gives CASRGTENGYTF.

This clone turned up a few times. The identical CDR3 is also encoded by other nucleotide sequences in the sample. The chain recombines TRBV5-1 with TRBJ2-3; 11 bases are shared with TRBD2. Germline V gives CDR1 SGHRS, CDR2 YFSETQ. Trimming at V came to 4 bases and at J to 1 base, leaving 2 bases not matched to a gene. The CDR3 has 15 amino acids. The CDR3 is CASSLGLAGTDTQYF. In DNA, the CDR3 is TGCGCCAGCAGCCTGGGACTAGCGGGCACAGATACGCAGTATTTT.

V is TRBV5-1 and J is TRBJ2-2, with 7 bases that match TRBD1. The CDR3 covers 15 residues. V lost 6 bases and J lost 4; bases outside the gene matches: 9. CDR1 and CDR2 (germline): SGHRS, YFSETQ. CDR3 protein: CASTPDRAGTGELFF. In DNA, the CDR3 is TGCGCCAGCACTCCCGACAGGGCTGGCACCGGGGAGCTGTTTTTT.

Written as DNA, the CDR3 is TGTGCCAGCAGCTTGGGGGGACCGAGTCAGCCCCAGCATTTT. This gives the protein CASSLGGPSQPQHF. V usage is TRBV7-2 and J usage is TRBJ1-5, with D possibly TRBD1 on 5 matching bases. Looked up from germline, CDR1 is SGHTA and CDR2 is FQGNSA. The CDR3 spans 14 residues. V lost 3 bases and J lost 6, with 12 bases in between.

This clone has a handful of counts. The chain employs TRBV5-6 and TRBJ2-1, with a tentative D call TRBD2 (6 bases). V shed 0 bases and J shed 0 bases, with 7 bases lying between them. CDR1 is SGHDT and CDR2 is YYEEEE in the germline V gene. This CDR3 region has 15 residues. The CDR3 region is CASSLDGSSYNEQFF. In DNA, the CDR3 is TGTGCCAGCAGCTTGGACGGGAGCTCCTACAATGAGCAGTTCTTC. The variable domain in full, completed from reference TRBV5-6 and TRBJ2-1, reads DAGVTQSPTHLIKTRGQQVTLRCSPKSGHDTVSWYQQALGQGPQFIFQYYEEEERQRGNFPDRFSGHQFPNYSSELNVNALLLGDSALYLCASSLDGSSYNEQFFGPGTRLTVL.

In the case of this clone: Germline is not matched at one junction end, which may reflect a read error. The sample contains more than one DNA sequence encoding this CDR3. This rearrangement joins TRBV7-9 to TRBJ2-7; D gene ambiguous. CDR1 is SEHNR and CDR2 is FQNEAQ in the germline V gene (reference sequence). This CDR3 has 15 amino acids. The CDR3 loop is CASSLDGLRSYEQYF. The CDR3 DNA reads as TGTGCCAGCAGCTTAGATGGTCTGCGATCCTACGAGCAATACTTC.

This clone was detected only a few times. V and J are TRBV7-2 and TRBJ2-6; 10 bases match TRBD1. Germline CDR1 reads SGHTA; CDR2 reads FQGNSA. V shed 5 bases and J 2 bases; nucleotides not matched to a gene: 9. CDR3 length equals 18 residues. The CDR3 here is CASSPRDRGRPGANVLTF. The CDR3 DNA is TGTGCCAGCAGCCCCCGGGACAGGGGTCGCCCTGGGGCCAACGTCCTGACTTTC.

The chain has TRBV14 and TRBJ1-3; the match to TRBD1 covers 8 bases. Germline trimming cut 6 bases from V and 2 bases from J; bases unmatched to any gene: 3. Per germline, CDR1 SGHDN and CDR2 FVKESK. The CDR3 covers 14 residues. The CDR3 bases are TGTGCCAGCAGAAAACAGGGGGCTGGAAACACCATATATTTT. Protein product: CASRKQGAGNTIYF.